The sequence of this T cell receptor (beta chain) was determined in a study of blood T cell repertoires in COVID-19. Study summary: T cells, B-cell-depleted T cells, or PBMCs provided the cDNA or gDNA that served as material.

Per the original data handling: For nucleated cells, counts were estimated from reference gene primer amplification. Method: immunoSEQ multiplex PCR; TCRdb's copy keeps in-frame clones and lacks some. V and J calls and clone size are those listed in that table; D and trimming were worked out from the DNA. The sample records some 150,000 clones, about 86% being singletons. The CDR3 is 14 amino acids. The trim removed 7 bases at V and 5 bases at J, leaving 9 bases unmatched. Germline CDR1 MNHEY, CDR2 SVGAGI. The specimen sequenced was peripheral blood. This clonotype was sampled from an older man with acute or convalescent COVID-19. The rearrangement joins TRBV6-5 to TRBJ2-7, with TRBD2 matching over 9 bases. Here the CDR3 reads CASIPSGRFNEQYF. The DNA of the CDR3 is TGTGCCAGCATCCCGAGCGGGAGGTTCAACGAGCAGTACTTC.